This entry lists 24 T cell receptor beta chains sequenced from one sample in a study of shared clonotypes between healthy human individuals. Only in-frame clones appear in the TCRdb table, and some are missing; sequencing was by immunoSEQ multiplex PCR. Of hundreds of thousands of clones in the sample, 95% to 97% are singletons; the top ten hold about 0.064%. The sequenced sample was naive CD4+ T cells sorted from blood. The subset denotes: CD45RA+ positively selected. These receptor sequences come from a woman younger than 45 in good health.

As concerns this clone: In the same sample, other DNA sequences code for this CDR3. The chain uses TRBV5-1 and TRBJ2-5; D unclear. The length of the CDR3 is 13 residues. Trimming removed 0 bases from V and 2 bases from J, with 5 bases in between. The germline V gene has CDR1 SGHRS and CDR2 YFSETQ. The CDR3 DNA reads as TGCGCCAGCAGCTTGGCCCTGCAAGAGACCCAGTACTTC. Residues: CASSLALQETQYF.

The CDR3 nucleotides are TGTGCCAGCTCGAAGGGGTGGAGGTTACAAGAGACCCAGTACTTC. Residues: CASSKGWRLQETQYF. The J gene is TRBJ2-5, the V gene TRBV7-8; perhaps D is TRBD1 or TRBD2 (5 bases each). Germline lookup yields CDR1 SGHVS and CDR2 FQNEAQ. CDR3 length: 15 amino acids. Trimming shortened V by 8 bases and J by 2 bases, and 18 bases separated the two germline ends.

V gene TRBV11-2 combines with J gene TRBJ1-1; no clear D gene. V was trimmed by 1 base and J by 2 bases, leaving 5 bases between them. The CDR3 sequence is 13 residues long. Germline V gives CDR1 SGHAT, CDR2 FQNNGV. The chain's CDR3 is CASSLVDNTEAFF. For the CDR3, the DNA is TGTGCCAGCAGCTTAGTAGATAACACTGAAGCTTTCTTT.

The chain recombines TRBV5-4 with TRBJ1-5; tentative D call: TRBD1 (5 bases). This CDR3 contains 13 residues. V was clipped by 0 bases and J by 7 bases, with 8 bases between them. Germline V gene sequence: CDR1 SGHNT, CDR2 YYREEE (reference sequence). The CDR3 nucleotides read TGTGCCAGCAGCTTGGGGGGGGAACAGCCCCAGCATTTT. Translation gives CASSLGGEQPQHF.

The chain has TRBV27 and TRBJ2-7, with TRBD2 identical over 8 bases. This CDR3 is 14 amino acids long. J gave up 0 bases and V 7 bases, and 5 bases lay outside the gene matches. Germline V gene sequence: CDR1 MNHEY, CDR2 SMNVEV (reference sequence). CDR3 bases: TGTGCCAGCAAGAGCGGGAGATCCTCCTACGAGCAGTACTTC. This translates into CASKSGRSSYEQYF.

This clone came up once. The CDR3 DNA is TGTGCCAGCAGCCGGGGTTCCAATCAGCCCCAGCATTTT. Translated, it gives CASSRGSNQPQHF. This rearrangement joins TRBV7-1 to TRBJ1-5; no definite D call. TRBV7-1 counts as an open reading frame of uncertain function. V was cut by 5 bases and J by 3 bases, with 8 bases left in between. The CDR3 runs 13 residues.

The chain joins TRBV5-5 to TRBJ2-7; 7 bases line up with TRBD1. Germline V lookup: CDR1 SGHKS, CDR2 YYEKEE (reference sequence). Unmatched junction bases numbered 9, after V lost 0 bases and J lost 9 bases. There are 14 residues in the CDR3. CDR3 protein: CASSLGEQGLGQYF. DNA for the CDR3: TGTGCCAGCAGCTTGGGGGAACAGGGGTTGGGGCAGTACTTC.

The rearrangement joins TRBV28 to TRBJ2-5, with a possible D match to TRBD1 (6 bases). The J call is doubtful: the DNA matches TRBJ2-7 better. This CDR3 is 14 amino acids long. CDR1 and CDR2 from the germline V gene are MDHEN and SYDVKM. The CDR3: CASSATTGPHEQYF. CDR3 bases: TGTGCCAGCAGCGCTACGACAGGTCCCCACGAGCAGTACTTC.

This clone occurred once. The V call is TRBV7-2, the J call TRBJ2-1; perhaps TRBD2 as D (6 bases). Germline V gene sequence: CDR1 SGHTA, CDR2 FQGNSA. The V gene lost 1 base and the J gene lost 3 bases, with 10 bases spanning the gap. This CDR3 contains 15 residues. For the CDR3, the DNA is TGTGCCAGCAGCTTAGGAGCTAGCGACTACAATGAGCAGTTCTTC. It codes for CASSLGASDYNEQFF.

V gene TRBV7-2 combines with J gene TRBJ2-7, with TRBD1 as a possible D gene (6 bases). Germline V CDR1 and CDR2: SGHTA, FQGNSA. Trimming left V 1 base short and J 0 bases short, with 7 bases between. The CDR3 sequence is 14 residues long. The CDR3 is CASSLDRASYEQYF. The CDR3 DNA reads TGTGCCAGCAGCTTAGACAGGGCCTCCTACGAGCAGTACTTC.

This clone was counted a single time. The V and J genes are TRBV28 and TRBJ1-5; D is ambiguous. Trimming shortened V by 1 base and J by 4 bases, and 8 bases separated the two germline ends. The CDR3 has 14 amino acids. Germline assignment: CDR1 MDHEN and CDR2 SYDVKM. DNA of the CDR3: TGTGCCAGCAGTTTATTACAGAGGAATCAGCCCCAGCATTTT. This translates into CASSLLQRNQPQHF.

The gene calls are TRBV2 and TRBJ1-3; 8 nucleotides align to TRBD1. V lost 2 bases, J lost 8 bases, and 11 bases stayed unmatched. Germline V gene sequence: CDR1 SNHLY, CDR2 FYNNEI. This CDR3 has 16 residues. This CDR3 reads CASSETQGQAGYTIYF. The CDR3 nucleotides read TGTGCCAGCAGTGAAACCCAGGGACAGGCGGGGTACACCATATATTTT.

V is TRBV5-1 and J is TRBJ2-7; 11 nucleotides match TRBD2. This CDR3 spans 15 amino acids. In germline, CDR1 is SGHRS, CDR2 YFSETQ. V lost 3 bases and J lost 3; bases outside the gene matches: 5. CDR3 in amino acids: CASSWGTSGLYEQYF. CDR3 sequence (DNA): TGCGCCAGCAGCTGGGGGACTAGCGGCCTCTACGAGCAGTACTTC.

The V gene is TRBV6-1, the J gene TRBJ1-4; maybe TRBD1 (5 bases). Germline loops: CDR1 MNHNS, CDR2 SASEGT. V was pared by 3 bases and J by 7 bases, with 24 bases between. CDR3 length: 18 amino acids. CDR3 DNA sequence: TGTGCCAGCAGTGAGTCGGGACGGAGCTTTGGGATGGGTGAAAAACTGTTTTTT. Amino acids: CASSESGRSFGMGEKLFF.

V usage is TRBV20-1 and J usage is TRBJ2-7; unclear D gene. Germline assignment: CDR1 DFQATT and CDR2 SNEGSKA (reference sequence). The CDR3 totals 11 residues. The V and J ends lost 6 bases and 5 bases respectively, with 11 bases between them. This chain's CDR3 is CSAPEENEQYF. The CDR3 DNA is TGCAGTGCCCCAGAAGAGAACGAGCAGTACTTC.

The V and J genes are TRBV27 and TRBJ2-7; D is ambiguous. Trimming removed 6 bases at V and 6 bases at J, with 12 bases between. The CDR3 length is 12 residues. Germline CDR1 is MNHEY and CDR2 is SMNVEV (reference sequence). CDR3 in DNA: TGTGCCAGCAGGTTTGAAGGCGGCGAGCAGTACTTC. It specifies CASRFEGGEQYF.

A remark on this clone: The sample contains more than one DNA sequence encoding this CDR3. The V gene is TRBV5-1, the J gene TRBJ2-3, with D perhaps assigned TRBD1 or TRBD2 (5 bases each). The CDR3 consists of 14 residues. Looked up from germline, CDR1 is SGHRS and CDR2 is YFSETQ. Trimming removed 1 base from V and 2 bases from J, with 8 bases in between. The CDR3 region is CASSLTGPTDTQYF. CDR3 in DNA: TGCGCCAGCAGCTTGACGGGGCCCACAGATACGCAGTATTTT.

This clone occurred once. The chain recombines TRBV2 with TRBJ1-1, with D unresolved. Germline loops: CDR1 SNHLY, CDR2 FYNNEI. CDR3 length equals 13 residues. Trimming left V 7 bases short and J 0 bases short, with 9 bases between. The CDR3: CASKWQLNTEAFF. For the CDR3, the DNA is TGTGCCAGCAAGTGGCAGCTGAACACTGAAGCTTTCTTT.

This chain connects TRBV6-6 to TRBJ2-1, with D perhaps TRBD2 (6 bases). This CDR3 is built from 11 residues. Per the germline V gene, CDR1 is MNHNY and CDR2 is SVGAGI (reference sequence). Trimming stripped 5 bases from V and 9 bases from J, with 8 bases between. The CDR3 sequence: CASSGGTEQFF. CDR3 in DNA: TGTGCCAGCAGTGGGGGGACTGAGCAGTTCTTC.

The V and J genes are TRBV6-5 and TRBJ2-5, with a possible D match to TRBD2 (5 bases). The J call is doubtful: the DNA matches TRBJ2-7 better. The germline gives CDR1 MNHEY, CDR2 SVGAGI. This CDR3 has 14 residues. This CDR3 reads CASSYDGLAYEQYF. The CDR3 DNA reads TGTGCCAGCAGTTACGATGGACTCGCCTACGAGCAGTACTTC.

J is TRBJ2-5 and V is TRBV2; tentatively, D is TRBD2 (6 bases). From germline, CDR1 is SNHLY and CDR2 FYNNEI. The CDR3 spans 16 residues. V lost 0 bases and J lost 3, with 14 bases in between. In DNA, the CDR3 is TGTGCCAGCAGTGAAGCGCTTGAGGAGGGGAAAGAGACCCAGTACTTC. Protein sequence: CASSEALEEGKETQYF. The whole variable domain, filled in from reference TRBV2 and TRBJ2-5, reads EPEVTQTPSHQVTQMGQEVILRCVPISNHLYFYWYRQILGQKVEFLVSFYNNEISEKSEIFDDQFSVERPDGSNFTLKIRSTKLEDSAMYFCASSEALEEGKETQYFGPGTRLLVL.

The CDR3 loop is CASSLEGTIGSYEQYF. The CDR3 DNA follows: TGTGCCAGCAGCTTAGAGGGGACAATTGGCTCCTACGAGCAGTACTTC. This chain connects TRBV7-9 to TRBJ2-7; possible D gene TRBD1, 6 bases. CDR1 and CDR2 (germline): SEHNR, FQNEAQ (reference sequence). The V end lost 1 base, the J end lost 0 bases, and 13 bases lay between the germline ends. The CDR3 contains 16 residues.

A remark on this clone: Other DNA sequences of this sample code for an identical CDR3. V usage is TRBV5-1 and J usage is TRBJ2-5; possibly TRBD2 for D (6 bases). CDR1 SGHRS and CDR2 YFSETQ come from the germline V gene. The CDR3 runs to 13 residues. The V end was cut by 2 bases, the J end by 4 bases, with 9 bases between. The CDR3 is CASSFGGGETQYF. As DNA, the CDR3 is TGCGCCAGCAGCTTTGGGGGAGGAGAGACCCAGTACTTC.

The DNA of the CDR3 is TGCGCCAGCAGCCAAGTTCCTAGCGGGGTTAACACCGGGGAGCTGTTTTTT. As protein: CASSQVPSGVNTGELFF. The chain links TRBV4-1 to TRBJ2-2; 9 nucleotides match TRBD2. This CDR3 region has 17 residues. Losses at the gene ends were 1 base for V and 2 bases for J; bases not matched to a gene: 5. CDR1 is MGHRA and CDR2 is YSYEKL in the germline V gene.